The T cell receptor beta chain under discussion was sequenced for a study of PD-1 blockade in classical Hodgkin lymphoma. The data were produced by immunoSEQ multiplex PCR, yet TCRdb's version contains in-frame clones alone and is incomplete. Of approximately 61,000 clones listed, approximately 92% are singletons. No patient escaped relapse after autologous stem cell transplantation, and brentuximab vedotin exposure varied. V dropped 0 bases and J dropped 3; count of bases not matched to a gene: 5. The CDR3 has 17 amino acids. The germline V gene has CDR1 SGHVS and CDR2 FNYEAQ. This TCR was sampled from a human donor with classical Hodgkin lymphoma. The chain carries TRBV7-6 and TRBJ2-3, with 11 bases lining up with TRBD2. Specimen: peripheral blood mononuclear cells (PBMCs), collected at baseline. This CDR3 is CASSLAASGGSTDTQYF. In DNA, the CDR3 is TGTGCCAGCAGCTTAGCGGCTAGCGGGGGGTCGACAGATACGCAGTATTTT.